A selection of T cell receptor beta chains follows, all from one sample in a study of human T cells and chemical hapten exposure. TCRdb used MiXCR to reprocess the RACE reads, holding one entry per CDR3 protein. The table shows more than 250,000 distinct CDR3 sequences, with 7.5% to 8% occurring only once. Sequencing was performed on whole blood, taken in connection with sensitization to the hapten diphenylcyclopropenone (DPC). Receptor source: a man aged 18 to 29 with alopecia areata. Some clones in this sample may be carry-over from other donors' samples. Both conserved end residues are part of each CDR3. A D gene is named only where the DNA matches it firmly. Clone size appears in some rows only: once, few, many, or a class for an expanded clone.

clone_size: .; d_call: TRBD1; v_call: TRBV6-2/TRBV6-3; j_call: TRBJ2-7; cdr3_aa: CASSTWTGSYEQYF; cdr3_nt: TGTGCCAGCAGTACCTGGACAGGGTCCTACGAGCAGTACTTC
clone_size: .; d_call: .; v_call: TRBV24-1; j_call: TRBJ2-5; cdr3_aa: CATSDLDAPETQYF; cdr3_nt: TGTGCCACCAGTGATCTAGACGCCCCAGAGACCCAGTACTTC
clone_size: .; d_call: .; v_call: TRBV4-3; j_call: TRBJ2-1; cdr3_aa: CASSQITIGDNEQFF; cdr3_nt: TGCGCCAGCAGCCAAATCACAATTGGGGACAATGAGCAGTTCTTC
clone_size: .; d_call: TRBD1; v_call: TRBV12-3/TRBV12-4; j_call: TRBJ2-7; cdr3_aa: CASSGDRGSYEQYF; cdr3_nt: TGTGCCAGCAGTGGTGACAGGGGATCCTACGAGCAGTACTTC
clone_size: .; d_call: TRBD1; v_call: TRBV10-3; j_call: TRBJ1-2; cdr3_aa: CAIRDRANYGYTF; cdr3_nt: TGTGCCATCAGGGACAGGGCTAACTATGGCTACACCTTC
clone_size: many; d_call: TRBD1; v_call: TRBV29-1; j_call: TRBJ2-4; cdr3_aa: CSVDDRGENIQYF; cdr3_nt: TGCAGCGTTGATGACAGGGGAGAAAACATTCAGTACTTC
clone_size: many; d_call: TRBD1; v_call: TRBV9; j_call: TRBJ2-3; cdr3_aa: CASSGTGGDTQYF; cdr3_nt: TGTGCCAGCAGCGGGACAGGGGGAGATACGCAGTATTTT
clone_size: .; d_call: TRBD2; v_call: TRBV20-1; j_call: TRBJ2-7; cdr3_aa: CSARLAGSYEQYF; cdr3_nt: TGCAGTGCTAGACTAGCGGGGTCCTACGAGCAGTACTTC
clone_size: many; d_call: .; v_call: TRBV6-2/TRBV6-3; j_call: TRBJ2-1; cdr3_aa: CASSRTDRNEQFF; cdr3_nt: TGTGCCAGCAGTAGGACCGACCGAAATGAGCAGTTCTTC
clone_size: many; d_call: TRBD1; v_call: TRBV7-3; j_call: TRBJ2-1; cdr3_aa: CASSLTQGYNEQFF; cdr3_nt: TGTGCCAGCAGCTTAACACAGGGGTACAATGAGCAGTTCTTC
clone_size: few; d_call: .; v_call: TRBV28; j_call: TRBJ2-5; cdr3_aa: CASSLPAAQETQYF; cdr3_nt: TGTGCCAGCAGCCTACCGGCGGCTCAAGAGACCCAGTACTTC
clone_size: .; d_call: .; v_call: TRBV28; j_call: TRBJ2-7; cdr3_aa: CASSFPAGALYEQYF; cdr3_nt: TGTGCCAGCAGTTTTCCGGCAGGAGCTTTATACGAGCAGTACTTC
clone_size: few; d_call: .; v_call: TRBV2; j_call: TRBJ1-2; cdr3_aa: CASEGGNRVGGYTF; cdr3_nt: TGTGCCAGCGAGGGGGGAAATAGGGTTGGTGGCTACACCTTC
clone_size: many; d_call: .; v_call: TRBV12-3/TRBV12-4; j_call: TRBJ1-5; cdr3_aa: CASSPRSSNQPQHF; cdr3_nt: TGTGCCAGCAGTCCCCGGAGTAGCAATCAGCCCCAGCATTTT
clone_size: few; d_call: TRBD1; v_call: TRBV20-1; j_call: TRBJ1-1; cdr3_aa: CSARDLRQGDAEAFF; cdr3_nt: TGCAGTGCTAGAGACTTGAGGCAGGGGGACGCTGAAGCTTTCTTT
clone_size: .; d_call: .; v_call: TRBV4-1; j_call: TRBJ1-5; cdr3_aa: CASSQEGSGARSNQPQHF; cdr3_nt: TGCGCCAGCAGCCAGGAGGGGTCAGGGGCGCGTAGCAATCAGCCCCAGCATTTT
clone_size: .; d_call: TRBD1; v_call: TRBV29-1; j_call: TRBJ1-1; cdr3_aa: CSGTQGEGTEAFF; cdr3_nt: TGCAGCGGTACACAGGGGGAAGGGACTGAAGCTTTCTTT
clone_size: many; d_call: .; v_call: TRBV28; j_call: TRBJ1-1; cdr3_aa: CAGVPWGGGTEAFF; cdr3_nt: TGTGCCGGAGTCCCTTGGGGCGGGGGCACTGAAGCTTTCTTT
clone_size: few; d_call: .; v_call: TRBV28; j_call: TRBJ1-1; cdr3_aa: CASPPGRMNTEAFF; cdr3_nt: TGTGCCAGCCCCCCAGGGAGGATGAACACTGAAGCTTTCTTT
clone_size: .; d_call: .; v_call: TRBV12-3/TRBV12-4; j_call: TRBJ2-5; cdr3_aa: CASTLGPQQETQYF; cdr3_nt: TGTGCCAGCACCTTAGGACCGCAGCAAGAGACCCAGTACTTC
clone_size: .; d_call: TRBD2; v_call: TRBV28; j_call: TRBJ2-7; cdr3_aa: CASSLTSGSYEQYF; cdr3_nt: TGTGCCAGCAGCCTGACTAGCGGATCCTACGAGCAGTACTTC
clone_size: .; d_call: .; v_call: TRBV7-2; j_call: TRBJ1-4; cdr3_aa: CASSLADGGEKLFF; cdr3_nt: TGTGCCAGCAGCTTAGCGGACGGGGGAGAAAAACTGTTTTTT
clone_size: few; d_call: .; v_call: TRBV6-5; j_call: TRBJ2-1; cdr3_aa: CASAPGINNEQFF; cdr3_nt: TGTGCCAGCGCACCCGGGATTAACAATGAGCAGTTCTTC
clone_size: few; d_call: .; v_call: TRBV7-9; j_call: TRBJ2-5; cdr3_aa: CASSTPGPHETQYF; cdr3_nt: TGTGCCAGCAGCACACCGGGACCCCATGAGACCCAGTACTTC
clone_size: .; d_call: .; v_call: TRBV7-6; j_call: TRBJ1-1; cdr3_aa: CASSLRLARNTEAFF; cdr3_nt: TGTGCCAGCAGCTTACGCCTTGCGAGGAACACTGAAGCTTTCTTT
clone_size: .; d_call: .; v_call: TRBV7-8; j_call: TRBJ2-1; cdr3_aa: CASSLPGPINEQFF; cdr3_nt: TGTGCCAGCAGCCTACCGGGACCAATCAATGAGCAGTTCTTC
clone_size: few; d_call: TRBD1; v_call: TRBV7-2; j_call: TRBJ1-4; cdr3_aa: CASSPQAGGEEKLFF; cdr3_nt: TGTGCCAGCAGCCCCCAGGCAGGGGGAGAGGAAAAACTGTTTTTT
clone_size: many; d_call: .; v_call: TRBV20-1; j_call: TRBJ1-2; cdr3_aa: CSARGTAYGYTF; cdr3_nt: TGCAGTGCTAGAGGGACAGCCTATGGCTACACCTTC
clone_size: .; d_call: .; v_call: TRBV7-9; j_call: TRBJ2-1; cdr3_aa: CASSLDHNEQFF; cdr3_nt: TGTGCCAGCAGCCTAGATCACAATGAGCAGTTCTTC
clone_size: many; d_call: TRBD1; v_call: TRBV5-1; j_call: TRBJ1-2; cdr3_aa: CASSFDRVNYGYTF; cdr3_nt: TGCGCCAGCAGCTTCGACAGGGTGAACTATGGCTACACCTTC
clone_size: .; d_call: .; v_call: TRBV5-1; j_call: TRBJ2-3; cdr3_aa: CASTVPSEDTQYF; cdr3_nt: TGCGCCAGCACCGTACCCTCCGAAGATACGCAGTATTTT
clone_size: once; d_call: .; v_call: TRBV4-3; j_call: TRBJ1-2; cdr3_aa: CASSQGFWPYYTF; cdr3_nt: TGCGCCAGCAGCCAAGGATTTTGGCCTTACTACACCTTC
clone_size: .; d_call: TRBD2; v_call: TRBV19; j_call: TRBJ2-5; cdr3_aa: CASSPASGAQETQYF; cdr3_nt: TGTGCCAGCTCCCCGGCTAGCGGGGCTCAAGAGACCCAGTACTTC
clone_size: .; d_call: .; v_call: TRBV16; j_call: TRBJ1-2; cdr3_aa: CASSQWSENYGYTF; cdr3_nt: TGTGCCAGCAGCCAATGGTCTGAGAACTATGGCTACACCTTC
clone_size: few; d_call: .; v_call: TRBV9; j_call: TRBJ1-5; cdr3_aa: CASSVGSLPGQPQHF; cdr3_nt: TGTGCCAGCAGCGTAGGCAGCCTCCCGGGGCAGCCCCAGCATTTT
clone_size: many; d_call: .; v_call: TRBV28; j_call: TRBJ1-2; cdr3_aa: CASSLSPGTFGYTF; cdr3_nt: TGTGCCAGCAGTTTATCCCCCGGGACGTTCGGCTACACCTTC
clone_size: many; d_call: .; v_call: TRBV7-9; j_call: TRBJ1-2; cdr3_aa: CASRKFVSGPSGYTF; cdr3_nt: TGTGCCAGCAGGAAATTCGTCTCGGGGCCCAGTGGCTACACCTTC
clone_size: .; d_call: .; v_call: TRBV7-9; j_call: TRBJ1-5; cdr3_aa: CASTPLGAGYGNQPQHF; cdr3_nt: TGTGCCAGCACTCCCCTAGGGGCGGGGTACGGCAATCAGCCCCAGCATTTT
clone_size: many; d_call: TRBD2; v_call: TRBV9; j_call: TRBJ2-2; cdr3_aa: CASSVGQAGGPRTGELFF; cdr3_nt: TGTGCCAGCAGCGTAGGCCAAGCGGGGGGGCCGCGCACCGGGGAGCTGTTTTTT
clone_size: .; d_call: TRBD1; v_call: TRBV20-1; j_call: TRBJ2-7; cdr3_aa: CSARVRYRGEQYF; cdr3_nt: TGCAGTGCTAGAGTCAGATACAGGGGCGAGCAGTACTTC
clone_size: .; d_call: .; v_call: TRBV27; j_call: TRBJ2-1; cdr3_aa: CASSLAGTTYNEQFF; cdr3_nt: TGTGCCAGCAGTCTGGCCGGGACGACCTACAATGAGCAGTTCTTC
clone_size: .; d_call: .; v_call: TRBV6-4; j_call: TRBJ1-4; cdr3_aa: CASSPGGENEKLFF; cdr3_nt: TGTGCCAGCAGCCCCGGAGGGGAGAATGAAAAACTGTTTTTT
clone_size: .; d_call: .; v_call: TRBV20-1; j_call: TRBJ1-5; cdr3_aa: CSTNRGNQPQHF; cdr3_nt: TGCAGTACCAATAGGGGCAATCAGCCCCAGCATTTT
clone_size: .; d_call: TRBD1; v_call: TRBV7-2; j_call: TRBJ1-1; cdr3_aa: CASSKLQGPNTEAFF; cdr3_nt: TGTGCCAGCAGCAAACTACAGGGGCCGAACACTGAAGCTTTCTTT
clone_size: many; d_call: .; v_call: TRBV7-9; j_call: TRBJ1-1; cdr3_aa: CASSLGGERAEAFF; cdr3_nt: TGTGCCAGCAGCTTAGGTGGGGAGAGGGCTGAAGCTTTCTTT
clone_size: many; d_call: TRBD1; v_call: TRBV4-2; j_call: TRBJ1-1; cdr3_aa: CASSHSGQGGTEAFF; cdr3_nt: TGTGCCAGCAGCCACTCCGGACAGGGCGGCACTGAAGCTTTCTTT
clone_size: few; d_call: TRBD1; v_call: TRBV5-1; j_call: TRBJ1-1; cdr3_aa: CASSSGDSGTTNTEAFF; cdr3_nt: TGCGCCAGCAGCTCGGGGGACAGTGGGACAACGAACACTGAAGCTTTCTTT
clone_size: many; d_call: .; v_call: TRBV7-2; j_call: TRBJ1-1; cdr3_aa: CASRLNTEAFF; cdr3_nt: TGTGCCAGCAGATTAAACACTGAAGCTTTCTTT
clone_size: few; d_call: .; v_call: TRBV7-9; j_call: TRBJ1-5; cdr3_aa: CASSVGNQPQHF; cdr3_nt: TGTGCGTCTTCCGTGGGCAATCAGCCCCAGCATTTT
clone_size: many; d_call: .; v_call: TRBV7-8; j_call: TRBJ2-3; cdr3_aa: CASSPDSQGTQYF; cdr3_nt: TGTGCCAGCAGCCCAGACTCGCAAGGGACGCAGTATTTT
clone_size: many; d_call: .; v_call: TRBV4-3; j_call: TRBJ1-2; cdr3_aa: CASSQEKGRYGYTF; cdr3_nt: TGCGCCAGCAGCCAAGAGAAGGGACGTTATGGCTACACCTTC
clone_size: few; d_call: .; v_call: TRBV6-5; j_call: TRBJ1-4; cdr3_aa: CASSYRLVGRTRKNEKLFF; cdr3_nt: TGTGCCAGCAGTTACCGGTTAGTCGGCCGGACCAGGAAGAATGAAAAACTGTTTTTT